Listed here is a single T cell receptor beta chain. Its antigen is unidentified. The CDR3 is 11 residues long. Germline lookup yields CDR1 MDHEN and CDR2 SYDVKM. V gave up 8 bases and J gave up 1 base, with 5 bases separating them. These data come from a study of Graves' ophthalmopathy and Graves' hyperthyroidism. Study-wide findings and caveats: Cross-validated, the 13-signature model showed 87.88%/81.08% sensitivity/specificity, and 80%/75% in the test set.

RNA transcripts yielded amplified TCR beta CDR3 regions. The first-round RT-PCR employed HTBI primers together with the Qiagen OneStep RT-PCR kit. A multiplex PCR was then performed as the second round. In TCRdb, the multiplex PCR reads were re-called with MiXCR into one record per CDR3 protein. The sample has 150,000 to 200,000 distinct CDR3 sequences; 39% are singletons. Disease in donors with ophthalmopathy had moderate-to-severe activity, CAS ≥3, NOSPECS ≥4 and under 3 months' duration. This TCR was sampled from a young man with Graves' ophthalmopathy. This chain links TRBV28 with TRBJ1-1; no reliable D call. The sequenced sample was peripheral blood. In nucleotides, the CDR3 is TGTGCCAGCCTGTCGAACACTGAAGCTTTCTTT. It translates to CASLSNTEAFF.